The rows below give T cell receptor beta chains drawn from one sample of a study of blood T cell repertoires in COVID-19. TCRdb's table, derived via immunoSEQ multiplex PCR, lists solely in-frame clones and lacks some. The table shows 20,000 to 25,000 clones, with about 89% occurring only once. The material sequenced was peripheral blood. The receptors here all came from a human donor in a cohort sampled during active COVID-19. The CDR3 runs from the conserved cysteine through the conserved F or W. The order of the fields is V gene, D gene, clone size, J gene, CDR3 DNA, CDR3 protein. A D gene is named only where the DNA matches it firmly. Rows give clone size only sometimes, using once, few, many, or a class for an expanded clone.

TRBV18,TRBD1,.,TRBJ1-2,TGTGCCAGCTCACCACCGGGACAGGGAGGAGGGGGCTACACCTTC,CASSPPGQGGGGYTF
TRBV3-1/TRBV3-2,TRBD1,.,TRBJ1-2,TGTGCCAGCAGCCAAGTCCGGGACAGGGTAACCTTC,CASSQVRDRVTF
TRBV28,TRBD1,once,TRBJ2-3,TGTGCCAGCAGTATGGGACAGGGTGAGGCAGATACGCAGTATTTT,CASSMGQGEADTQYF
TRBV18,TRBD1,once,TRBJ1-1,TGTGCCAGCTCACCCCCGGGACAGGGGGGGAACACTGAAGCTTTCTTT,CASSPPGQGGNTEAFF
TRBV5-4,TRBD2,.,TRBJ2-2,TGTGCCAGCAGCTCCGGGACTAGCGGGAACCCCGGGGAGCTGTTTTTT,CASSSGTSGNPGELFF
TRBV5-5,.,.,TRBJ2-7,TGTGCCAGCAGCATCCTAGGAGCCCCCTACGAGCAGTACTTC,CASSILGAPYEQYF
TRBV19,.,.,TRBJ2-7,TGTGCCAGTAGTGACCCCCACGAGGGAGCCTACGAGCAGTACTTC,CASSDPHEGAYEQYF
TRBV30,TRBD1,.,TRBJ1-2,TGTGCCTCGGGACAGGGGGCTCACTATGGCTACACCTTC,CASGQGAHYGYTF
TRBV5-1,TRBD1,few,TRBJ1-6,TGCGCCAGCAGCTCCGGGGACAGGAGCTCCTATAATTCACCCCTCCACTTT,CASSSGDRSSYNSPLHF
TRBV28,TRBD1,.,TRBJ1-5,TGTGCCAGCAGGCGGGGACAGGGGTTCAATCAGCCCCAGCATTTT,CASRRGQGFNQPQHF
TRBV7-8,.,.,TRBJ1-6,TGTGCCAGCAGCCCCGGGCAGGGGAGCTCCTATAATTCACCCCTCCACTTT,CASSPGQGSSYNSPLHF
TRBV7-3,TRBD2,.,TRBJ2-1,TGTGCCAGCAGCTTAAGCGGGAGTTTTAATGAGCAGTTCTTC,CASSLSGSFNEQFF
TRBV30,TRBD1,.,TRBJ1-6,TGTGCCTGGAGAGAGGGGGCGGGTAATTCACCCCTCCACTTT,CAWREGAGNSPLHF
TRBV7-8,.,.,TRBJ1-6,TGTGCCAGCAGCTTAGTAATCGTCGGGGATTCACCCCTCCACTTT,CASSLVIVGDSPLHF
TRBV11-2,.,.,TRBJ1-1,TGTGCCAGCAGCCTGGGACTGATGAACACTGAAGCTTTCTTT,CASSLGLMNTEAFF
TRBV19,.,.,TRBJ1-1,TGTGCCAGTAGTAATCGGGGGGCGCACACTGAAGCTTTCTTT,CASSNRGAHTEAFF
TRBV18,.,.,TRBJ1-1,TGTGCCAGCTCCCCAGCGGTTAACACTGAAGCTTTCTTT,CASSPAVNTEAFF
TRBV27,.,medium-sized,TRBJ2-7,TGTGCCAGCAGTTTTTCCGGGATGCAGTCATACGAGCAGTACTTC,CASSFSGMQSYEQYF
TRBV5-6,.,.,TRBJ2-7,TGTGCCAGCAGCTTGGGCGGGGCTTGGTACGAGCAGTACTTC,CASSLGGAWYEQYF
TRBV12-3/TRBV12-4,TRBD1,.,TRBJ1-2,TGTGCCAGCAGTTCAGACAGGGACTATGGCTACACCTTC,CASSSDRDYGYTF
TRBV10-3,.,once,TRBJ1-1,TGTGCCATCAGGGGTTTTCGGGGGACTGAAGCTTTCTTT,CAIRGFRGTEAFF
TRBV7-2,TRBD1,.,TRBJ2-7,TGTGCCAGCAGCTTAGCGGGGACAGGGGGATTGTACGAGCAGTACTTC,CASSLAGTGGLYEQYF
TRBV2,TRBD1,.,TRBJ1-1,TGTGCCAGCAGGGAAGGGACAGGGGGAACCAACACTGAAGCTTTCTTT,CASREGTGGTNTEAFF
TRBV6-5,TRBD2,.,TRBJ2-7,TGTGCCAGCAGCCCCGGGACTAGGGTACGCGAGCAGTACTTC,CASSPGTRVREQYF
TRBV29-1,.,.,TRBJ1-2,TGCAGCGTTGGGTGGCAGGCAGCCTCACATGGCTACACCTTC,CSVGWQAASHGYTF
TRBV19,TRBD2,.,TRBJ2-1,TGTGCCAGTAGCCTTACTAGCGGGCATTACAATGAGCAGTTCTTC,CASSLTSGHYNEQFF
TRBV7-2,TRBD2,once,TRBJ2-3,TGTGCCAGCAGCTTGACTAGCGGAAGCACAGATACGCAGTATTTT,CASSLTSGSTDTQYF
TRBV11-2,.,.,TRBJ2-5,TGTGCCAGCAGGAACCTCGAGGGGGAAGAGACCCAGTACTTC,CASRNLEGEETQYF